This T cell receptor beta chain was obtained from a study of identifying expanded T cells in peripheral blood. General study findings and limits: Differentially abundant clones: 0.95 to 1.5 between replicates, approximately 16 at around 15 days, around 19 at four.

Generated by immunoSEQ multiplex PCR, the TCRdb table keeps only in-frame clones and is missing some. The table lists 100,000 to 110,000 clones, around 90% of them singletons. Regarding this clone: The target antigen is unknown.

Collection occurred without any documented infections or immune events in donors. Germline CDR1 and CDR2: SGHRS and YFSETQ. The CDR3 consists of 14 residues. V lost 4 bases and J 6 bases, leaving 16 bases between the germline ends. The sequencing input was blood. The genes are TRBV5-1 and TRBJ1-2; tentative D call: TRBD1 (5 bases). The TCR was taken from a person aged 18 to 70 in good health. The CDR3 DNA reads as TGCGCCAGCAGCCCCGCGGTCGCAGGGAATGGCTACACCTTC. Protein product: CASSPAVAGNGYTF.